This is a list of T cell receptor beta chains from one sample in a study of blood T cells in healthy people across ages. One entry per CDR3 protein results from TCRdb running MiXCR on the 5' RACE reads. The repertoire holds just under 900,000 distinct CDR3 sequences, with 29% as singletons. The sequenced sample was blood. The receptors originated from a woman of 80 years or more in good health. Each CDR3 is given with its conserved first and last residue. The D gene is left open where the match is weak. Clone size is stated in some rows and not others, as once, few, many or a class when expanded.

clone size: NA
J gene: TRBJ1-4
D gene: NA
V gene: TRBV11-2
CDR3 length: 15
CDR3 protein: CASSLVARDSEKLFF
CDR3 DNA: TGTGCCAGCAGCTTAGTCGCCAGGGATAGCGAAAAACTGTTTTTT

clone size: many
J gene: TRBJ2-4
D gene: NA
V gene: TRBV5-1
CDR3 length: 13
CDR3 protein: CASSSQGQNIQYF
CDR3 DNA: TGCGCCAGCAGTAGTCAGGGGCAAAACATTCAGTACTTC

clone size: many
J gene: TRBJ2-7
D gene: NA
V gene: TRBV30
CDR3 length: 15
CDR3 protein: CAWSVGQMTPYEQYF
CDR3 DNA: TGTGCCTGGAGTGTAGGACAGATGACCCCCTACGAGCAGTACTTC

clone size: once
J gene: TRBJ2-2
D gene: NA
V gene: TRBV21-1
CDR3 length: 17
CDR3 protein: CASSKGRSHLNTGELFF
CDR3 DNA: TGTGCCAGCAGCAAAGGAAGATCACACCTGAACACCGGGGAGCTGTTTTTT

clone size: NA
J gene: TRBJ2-3
D gene: NA
V gene: TRBV30
CDR3 length: 12
CDR3 protein: CAWSVLRDTQYF
CDR3 DNA: TGTGCCTGGAGTGTTTTAAGAGATACGCAGTATTTT

clone size: NA
J gene: TRBJ1-2
D gene: NA
V gene: TRBV20-1
CDR3 length: 14
CDR3 protein: CSARDTHGGGGYTF
CDR3 DNA: TGCAGTGCTAGAGATACCCACGGGGGAGGCGGCTACACCTTC

clone size: NA
J gene: TRBJ2-3
D gene: NA
V gene: TRBV18
CDR3 length: 15
CDR3 protein: CTSSPLATYTDTQYF
CDR3 DNA: TGTACCAGCTCACCCTTAGCCACCTACACAGATACGCAGTATTTT

clone size: NA
J gene: TRBJ2-7
D gene: TRBD2
V gene: TRBV3-1
CDR3 length: 14
CDR3 protein: CASSQDGGLAEQYF
CDR3 DNA: TGTGCCAGCAGCCAAGATGGGGGACTAGCCGAGCAGTACTTC

clone size: NA
J gene: TRBJ1-2
D gene: NA
V gene: TRBV6-5
CDR3 length: 13
CDR3 protein: CASSNTGIGGYTF
CDR3 DNA: TGTGCCAGCAGTAATACAGGGATAGGTGGCTACACCTTC

clone size: few
J gene: TRBJ2-7
D gene: NA
V gene: TRBV7-2
CDR3 length: 11
CDR3 protein: CASGSLREQYF
CDR3 DNA: TGTGCCAGCGGCTCATTGAGAGAGCAGTACTTC

clone size: many
J gene: TRBJ1-2
D gene: NA
V gene: TRBV20-1
CDR3 length: 14
CDR3 protein: CSARDRRAGYGYTF
CDR3 DNA: TGCAGTGCTAGAGATCGTCGGGCTGGCTATGGCTACACCTTC

clone size: few
J gene: TRBJ1-2
D gene: NA
V gene: TRBV7-9
CDR3 length: 13
CDR3 protein: CASGLDGIYGYTF
CDR3 DNA: TGTGCCAGCGGCTTAGACGGAATATATGGCTACACCTTC

clone size: many
J gene: TRBJ1-1
D gene: NA
V gene: TRBV7-2
CDR3 length: 16
CDR3 protein: CASSFPGARMNTEAFF
CDR3 DNA: TGTGCCAGCAGCTTCCCAGGCGCCCGCATGAACACTGAAGCTTTCTTT

clone size: NA
J gene: TRBJ2-3
D gene: TRBD1
V gene: TRBV5-1
CDR3 length: 14
CDR3 protein: CASSSLTGTDTQYF
CDR3 DNA: TGCGCCAGCAGCTCCCTGACAGGGACAGATACGCAGTATTTT

clone size: NA
J gene: TRBJ2-3
D gene: TRBD2
V gene: TRBV18
CDR3 length: 15
CDR3 protein: CASSSLSGAKDTQYF
CDR3 DNA: TGTGCCAGCTCAAGCCTTAGCGGGGCTAAAGATACGCAGTATTTT

clone size: many
J gene: TRBJ2-2
D gene: TRBD1
V gene: TRBV7-2
CDR3 length: 13
CDR3 protein: CASSSDRKGELFF
CDR3 DNA: TGTGCCAGCAGCTCGGACAGGAAAGGGGAGCTGTTTTTT

clone size: many
J gene: TRBJ2-4
D gene: NA
V gene: TRBV4-3
CDR3 length: 18
CDR3 protein: CASSRHRTLNGGKNIQYF
CDR3 DNA: TGCGCCAGCAGCCGACATCGGACCCTGAATGGAGGCAAAAACATTCAGTACTTC

clone size: few
J gene: TRBJ1-5
D gene: NA
V gene: TRBV5-5
CDR3 length: 16
CDR3 protein: CASSSGHSTGNQPQHF
CDR3 DNA: TGTGCCAGCAGCTCGGGACACTCAACCGGCAATCAGCCCCAGCATTTT

clone size: NA
J gene: TRBJ2-3
D gene: TRBD1
V gene: TRBV5-1
CDR3 length: 14
CDR3 protein: CASSRGQFTDTQYF
CDR3 DNA: TGCGCCAGCAGCCGGGGACAGTTCACAGATACGCAGTATTTT

clone size: NA
J gene: TRBJ2-7
D gene: TRBD1
V gene: TRBV5-6
CDR3 length: 17
CDR3 protein: CASSSRTGGWYSYEQYF
CDR3 DNA: TGTGCCAGCAGTAGTAGGACAGGGGGCTGGTATTCCTACGAGCAGTATTTC

clone size: NA
J gene: TRBJ2-2
D gene: NA
V gene: TRBV2
CDR3 length: 15
CDR3 protein: CASSEAEPYTGELFF
CDR3 DNA: TGTGCCAGCAGTGAAGCGGAACCCTACACCGGGGAGCTGTTTTTT

clone size: many
J gene: TRBJ2-7
D gene: TRBD2
V gene: TRBV3-1
CDR3 length: 14
CDR3 protein: CASSFRSGNYEQYF
CDR3 DNA: TGTGCCAGCAGCTTTCGGAGCGGGAACTACGAGCAGTACTTC

clone size: many
J gene: TRBJ2-7
D gene: NA
V gene: TRBV5-6
CDR3 length: 13
CDR3 protein: CASSSDSSYEQYF
CDR3 DNA: TGTGCCAGCAGCTCTGACAGTTCCTACGAGCAGTACTTC

clone size: NA
J gene: TRBJ2-1
D gene: NA
V gene: TRBV7-2
CDR3 length: 13
CDR3 protein: CASSLDANNEQFF
CDR3 DNA: TGTGCCAGCAGCTTGGACGCTAACAATGAGCAGTTCTTC

clone size: few
J gene: TRBJ1-1
D gene: NA
V gene: TRBV7-8
CDR3 length: 16
CDR3 protein: CASSTSGTLRSTEAFF
CDR3 DNA: TGTGCCAGCAGCACGTCCGGGACACTACGGAGCACTGAAGCTTTCTTT

clone size: few
J gene: TRBJ2-7
D gene: NA
V gene: TRBV6-5
CDR3 length: 14
CDR3 protein: CASRKTSQGYEQYF
CDR3 DNA: TGTGCCAGCAGAAAGACCTCACAGGGCTACGAGCAGTACTTC

clone size: many
J gene: TRBJ2-1
D gene: NA
V gene: TRBV5-6
CDR3 length: 16
CDR3 protein: CASSFVKGFGANEQFF
CDR3 DNA: TGTGCCAGCAGCTTCGTGAAGGGGTTTGGGGCTAATGAGCAGTTCTTC

clone size: many
J gene: TRBJ1-6
D gene: TRBD1
V gene: TRBV20-1
CDR3 length: 17
CDR3 protein: CSARDFGQGSYNSPLHF
CDR3 DNA: TGCAGTGCTAGAGACTTCGGACAGGGCAGCTATAATTCACCCCTCCACTTT

clone size: many
J gene: TRBJ2-5
D gene: TRBD2
V gene: TRBV6-5
CDR3 length: 15
CDR3 protein: CASRQLAGGRETQYF
CDR3 DNA: TGTGCCAGCAGACAACTAGCGGGGGGTCGAGAGACCCAGTACTTC

clone size: few
J gene: TRBJ1-1
D gene: TRBD1
V gene: TRBV20-1
CDR3 length: 14
CDR3 protein: CSAKYRGRNTEAFF
CDR3 DNA: TGCAGTGCGAAATACAGGGGTCGGAACACTGAAGCTTTCTTT

clone size: NA
J gene: TRBJ1-1
D gene: TRBD1
V gene: TRBV6-6
CDR3 length: 14
CDR3 protein: CASRIQGQGTEAFF
CDR3 DNA: TGTGCCAGCAGGATACAGGGGCAAGGCACTGAAGCTTTCTTT

clone size: many
J gene: TRBJ2-3
D gene: TRBD1
V gene: TRBV9
CDR3 length: 11
CDR3 protein: CASKGTGAQYF
CDR3 DNA: TGTGCCAGCAAAGGGACAGGGGCGCAGTATTTT

clone size: many
J gene: TRBJ2-1
D gene: TRBD2
V gene: TRBV20-1
CDR3 length: 14
CDR3 protein: CSASRGLANNEQFF
CDR3 DNA: TGCAGTGCTAGTAGGGGACTAGCCAATAATGAGCAGTTCTTC

clone size: many
J gene: TRBJ2-3
D gene: NA
V gene: TRBV20-1
CDR3 length: 12
CDR3 protein: CSAPLRTDTQYF
CDR3 DNA: TGCAGTGCTCCCCTCCGCACAGATACGCAGTATTTT

clone size: NA
J gene: TRBJ2-7
D gene: TRBD1
V gene: TRBV5-1
CDR3 length: 16
CDR3 protein: CASSLAGTDGTYEQYF
CDR3 DNA: TGCGCCAGCAGCTTGGCCGGGACAGACGGGACCTACGAGCAGTACTTC

clone size: NA
J gene: TRBJ2-3
D gene: NA
V gene: TRBV20-1
CDR3 length: 12
CDR3 protein: CSASLRTDTQYF
CDR3 DNA: TGCAGTGCTAGCCTTCGCACAGATACGCAGTATTTT

clone size: many
J gene: TRBJ1-4
D gene: TRBD1
V gene: TRBV4-3
CDR3 length: 17
CDR3 protein: CASSQVPTGATNEKLFF
CDR3 DNA: TGCGCCAGCAGCCAGGTGCCGACAGGGGCTACTAATGAAAAACTGTTTTTT

clone size: many
J gene: TRBJ2-5
D gene: NA
V gene: TRBV7-2
CDR3 length: 19
CDR3 protein: CASSLRHRRGPFPKETQYF
CDR3 DNA: TGTGCCAGCAGCTTACGTCACAGGCGGGGGCCATTTCCAAAAGAGACCCAGTACTTC

clone size: NA
J gene: TRBJ2-3
D gene: NA
V gene: TRBV10-3
CDR3 length: 12
CDR3 protein: CAISEGENTQYF
CDR3 DNA: TGTGCCATCAGTGAAGGCGAAAATACGCAGTATTTT

clone size: many
J gene: TRBJ2-3
D gene: NA
V gene: TRBV3-1
CDR3 length: 15
CDR3 protein: CASSQDSYSTDTQYF
CDR3 DNA: TGTGCCAGCAGCCAAGATAGTTATAGCACAGATACGCAGTATTTT

clone size: many
J gene: TRBJ2-7
D gene: NA
V gene: TRBV7-9
CDR3 length: 15
CDR3 protein: CASSPRVGTSYEQYF
CDR3 DNA: TGTGCCAGCAGTCCCAGGGTGGGGACCTCCTACGAGCAGTACTTC

clone size: NA
J gene: TRBJ2-2
D gene: TRBD1
V gene: TRBV5-1
CDR3 length: 19
CDR3 protein: CASSLGYRGRPTNTGELFF
CDR3 DNA: TGCGCCAGCAGCTTGGGGTACAGGGGGCGTCCGACGAACACCGGGGAGCTGTTTTTT

clone size: few
J gene: TRBJ1-5
D gene: NA
V gene: TRBV12-3/TRBV12-4
CDR3 length: 15
CDR3 protein: CACSLRTGGNQPQHF
CDR3 DNA: TGTGCCTGCAGCCTTCGTACTGGGGGCAATCAGCCCCAGCATTTT

clone size: NA
J gene: TRBJ2-7
D gene: NA
V gene: TRBV7-2
CDR3 length: 15
CDR3 protein: CASSSQGSFSYEQYF
CDR3 DNA: TGTGCCAGCAGCTCACAGGGTAGTTTCTCCTACGAGCAGTACTTC

clone size: few
J gene: TRBJ2-5
D gene: TRBD2
V gene: TRBV9
CDR3 length: 16
CDR3 protein: CASSVGLAGGAETQYF
CDR3 DNA: TGTGCCAGCAGCGTAGGACTAGCGGGGGGCGCTGAGACCCAGTACTTC

clone size: NA
J gene: TRBJ1-1
D gene: NA
V gene: TRBV7-2
CDR3 length: 14
CDR3 protein: CASSSDTMNTEAFF
CDR3 DNA: TGTGCCAGCAGCTCGGACACCATGAACACTGAAGCTTTCTTT

clone size: many
J gene: TRBJ2-5
D gene: TRBD2
V gene: TRBV24-1
CDR3 length: 13
CDR3 protein: CATRGLAEETQYF
CDR3 DNA: TGTGCCACCAGGGGACTAGCGGAAGAGACCCAGTACTTC

clone size: NA
J gene: TRBJ1-1
D gene: TRBD1
V gene: TRBV20-1
CDR3 length: 14
CDR3 protein: CSAADPRGPTETFF
CDR3 DNA: TGCAGTGCCGCAGATCCCAGGGGGCCCACTGAAACTTTCTTT

clone size: NA
J gene: TRBJ2-5
D gene: NA
V gene: TRBV6-6
CDR3 length: 13
CDR3 protein: CVSSYQNNNEQYF
CDR3 DNA: TGTGTCAGCAGTTACCAGAATAACAATGAGCAGTACTTC

clone size: many
J gene: TRBJ2-7
D gene: NA
V gene: TRBV3-1
CDR3 length: 14
CDR3 protein: CASSQGQASYEQYF
CDR3 DNA: TGTGCCAGCAGCCAAGGGCAGGCCTCCTACGAGCAGTACTTC